The source of this TCR beta chain is a study of T cell responses to AZD1222 COVID-19 vaccine. This CDR3 comprises 17 residues. CDR1 and CDR2 (germline): SGHRS, YFSETQ. The trim removed 3 bases at V and 1 base at J, leaving 6 bases unmatched. Study results and caveats: Of spike-specific TCRs, nearly half reportedly target regions left unmutated in variants. In all cases, repertoires were sampled only after the peak T cell response.

Comments on this clone: Its antigen is not identified.

Data came from immunoSEQ multiplex PCR; TCRdb stores just in-frame clones and leaves some out. Among about 260,000 clones listed, just over 90% were seen once. The V and J genes are TRBV5-1 and TRBJ2-5; TRBD2 aligns across 13 bases. Material: peripheral blood, obtained on day 0 of AZD1222 vaccination. This receptor was identified in an adult in good health. This CDR3 is CASSSGTSGTLQETQYF. In DNA, the CDR3 is TGCGCCAGCAGCTCCGGGACTAGCGGGACCCTCCAAGAGACCCAGTACTTC.